The clone carrying this TCR beta chain was found a few times. One junction end does not reproduce the germline sequence, and a read error may be involved. The data were obtained in a study of tumor-infiltrating lymphocytes in primary liver carcinoma. CDR3 length equals 17 residues. Per the germline V gene, CDR1 is SGHAT and CDR2 is FQNNGV. The authors took blood RNA from unsorted whole blood and also extracted germline DNA. TCR beta cDNA was made from 450 to 600 ng total RNA with a constant-region primer. Generation of the TCR beta libraries relied on three nested multiplex PCR rounds using slightly modified ARM-PCR. TRBV1-TRBV30 forward primers paired with a C-beta reverse primer drove the first two PCR rounds, about 10 cycles each. TCRdb itself ran the multiplex PCR reads through MiXCR, one entry per CDR3 protein. The sample holds roughly 180,000 distinct CDR3 sequences, 60% seen once.

The TCR originated in a man aged 40-49 years with primary liver carcinoma and hepatitis B virus infection. The rearrangement uses TRBV11-2 and TRBJ2-3, with 8 nucleotides matching TRBD2. Sequencing was performed on peripheral blood. This CDR3 reads CASSLDVQAGGKDAQYF. The CDR3 DNA reads as TGTGCCAGCAGCTTAGATGTTCAGGCGGGGGGCAAAGATGCGCAGTATTTT.